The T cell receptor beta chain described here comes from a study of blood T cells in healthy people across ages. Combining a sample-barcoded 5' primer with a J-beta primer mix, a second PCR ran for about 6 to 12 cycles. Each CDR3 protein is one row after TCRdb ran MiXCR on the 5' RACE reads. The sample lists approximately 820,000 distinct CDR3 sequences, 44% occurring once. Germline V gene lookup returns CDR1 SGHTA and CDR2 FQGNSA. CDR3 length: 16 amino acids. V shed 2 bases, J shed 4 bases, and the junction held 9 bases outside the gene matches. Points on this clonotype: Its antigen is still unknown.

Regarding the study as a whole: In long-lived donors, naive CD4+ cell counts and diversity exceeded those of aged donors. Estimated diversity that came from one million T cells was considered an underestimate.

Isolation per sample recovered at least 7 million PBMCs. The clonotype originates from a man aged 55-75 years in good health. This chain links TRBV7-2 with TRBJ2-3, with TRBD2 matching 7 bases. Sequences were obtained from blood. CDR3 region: CASSLRGSGAPDTQYF. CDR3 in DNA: TGTGCCAGCAGCTTACGGGGAAGCGGGGCCCCAGATACGCAGTATTTT.